Presented here are 20 T cell receptor beta chains from one specimen sequenced in a study of T cell changes during pregnancy in multiple sclerosis. The assay was immunoSEQ multiplex PCR, and TCRdb's table has in-frame clones only and misses some. Of around 39,000 clones detected, about 88% appear once; the ten largest clones hold more than 0.95%. This material consisted of CD4+ T cells from peripheral blood mononuclear cells, taken before pregnancy. The source is a female donor with multiple sclerosis, enrolled in a pregnancy study.

V gene TRBV9 combines with J gene TRBJ2-7; 8 bases fit TRBD1. Germline V gene lookup returns CDR1 SGDLS and CDR2 YYNGEE. Germline trimming cut 4 bases from V and 2 bases from J; bases unmatched to any gene: 8. The CDR3 sequence is 15 residues long. The CDR3 reads CASSSQGTGTYEQYF. As DNA, the CDR3 is TGTGCCAGCAGCTCCCAGGGGACAGGTACCTACGAGCAGTACTTC.

The rearrangement joins TRBV6-1 to TRBJ2-7; 9 nucleotides line up with TRBD2. Trimming removed 3 bases from V and 2 bases from J; junction bases left unmatched: 5. Germline V gene lookup returns CDR1 MNHNS and CDR2 SASEGT. This CDR3 has 15 residues. For the CDR3, the DNA is TGTGCCAGCAGTGATGGGGTAGCGGGAGCCTACGAGCAGTACTTC. Its protein is CASSDGVAGAYEQYF.

The table lists this clone with a count of one. The chain uses TRBV29-1 and TRBJ1-2; tentative D call: TRBD1 (6 bases). Germline lookup yields CDR1 SQVTM and CDR2 ANQGSEA. CDR3 size: 13 residues. The CDR3 coding sequence is TGCGTGGGGGCCGTCGGAGCTAACTATGGCTACACCTTC. It codes for CVGAVGANYGYTF.

The chain uses TRBV5-5 and TRBJ2-7; D may be TRBD1 (6 bases). CDR1 and CDR2 from the germline V gene are SGHKS and YYEKEE (reference sequence). The ends were cut back, 5 bases at V and 4 bases at J, with 10 bases in the middle. The CDR3 extends over 12 amino acids. CDR3 region: CASRLTGYEQYF. The DNA for the CDR3 is TGTGCCAGCAGGTTAACAGGGTACGAGCAGTACTTC.

Written as DNA, the CDR3 is TGTGCCAGCAGTGAAGCCCCTACTAGCGGGAGCTCGTCCTGGGCGTACGAGCAGTACTTC. Translation: CASSEAPTSGSSSWAYEQYF. The J gene is TRBJ2-7, the V gene TRBV6-1, with 11 bases matching TRBD2. CDR1 and CDR2 (germline): MNHNS, SASEGT. This CDR3 has 20 amino acids. V lost 0 bases and J lost 4; bases outside the gene matches: 17.

The chain's CDR3 is CAWSVRLGGNNEQFF. The DNA for the CDR3 is TGTGCCTGGAGTGTAAGACTAGGAGGTAACAATGAGCAGTTCTTC. The chain carries TRBV30 and TRBJ2-1; D may be TRBD2 (6 bases). The CDR3 has 15 residues. CDR1 is GTSNPN and CDR2 is SVGIG in the germline V gene (reference sequence). V shed 0 bases and J shed 5 bases, with 14 bases lying between them.

The chain recombines TRBV5-1 with TRBJ2-2; D gene unclear. The germline V gene encodes CDR1 SGHRS and CDR2 YFSETQ. The germline V and J ends were trimmed by 0 bases and 0 bases, with 12 bases remaining between them. CDR3 length equals 17 residues. In DNA form, the CDR3 reads TGCGCCAGCAGCTTGGCTCGCGAAAGCGCGAACACCGGGGAGCTGTTTTTT. The encoded protein is CASSLARESANTGELFF.

The rearrangement links TRBV27 to TRBJ2-5; D not certain. Deletions cut 0 bases from V and 2 bases from J, with 4 bases between. The CDR3 has 13 residues. The germline V gene has CDR1 MNHEY and CDR2 SMNVEV (reference sequence). The CDR3 bases are TGTGCCAGCAGTTTATCCCATCAAGAGACCCAGTACTTC. Protein sequence: CASSLSHQETQYF.

V is TRBV5-8 and J is TRBJ2-3; D is possibly TRBD2 (5 bases). The CDR3 is 15 residues long. Deletions cut 0 bases from V and 0 bases from J, with 8 bases between. CDR1 is SGHTS, CDR2 YDEGEE, per germline. CDR3 sequence (DNA): TGTGCCAGCAGCTTGGGGACTCACAGCACAGATACGCAGTATTTT. Protein product: CASSLGTHSTDTQYF.

There are a few counts of this clone. The CDR3 protein is CASSASGSFGEQYF. The DNA for the CDR3 is TGTGCCAGCAGCGCTAGCGGGAGCTTCGGCGAGCAGTACTTC. V gene TRBV9 combines with J gene TRBJ2-7; 10 bases are a match to TRBD2. This CDR3 contains 14 residues. Losses at the gene ends were 3 bases for V and 6 bases for J; bases not matched to a gene: 6. The germline V gene has CDR1 SGDLS and CDR2 YYNGEE.

The chain employs TRBV19 and TRBJ2-1, with TRBD2 as a possible D gene (6 bases). The CDR3 runs 15 residues. The germline V gene has CDR1 LNHDA and CDR2 SQIVND (reference sequence). V was cut by 6 bases and J by 3 bases, with 15 bases left in between. The CDR3 protein is CASSRDFGVYNEQFF. The CDR3 DNA follows: TGTGCCAGTAGCAGGGACTTTGGGGTCTACAATGAGCAGTTCTTC.

The chain carries TRBV11-2 and TRBJ1-5; 10 bases match TRBD1. The CDR3 has 14 residues. Germline CDR1 and CDR2: SGHAT and FQNNGV. The V and J ends lost 5 bases and 4 bases, in that order; junction bases with no gene match: 2. The CDR3 bases are TGTGCCAGCAGCAAGGACAGGGGGAATCAGCCCCAGCATTTT. Translation: CASSKDRGNQPQHF. Complete variable domain (other parts from reference TRBV11-2 and TRBJ1-5): EAGVAQSPRYKIIEKRQSVAFWCNPISGHATLYWYQQILGQGPKLLIQFQNNGVVDDSQLPKDRFSAERLKGVDSTLKIQPAKLEDSAVYLCASSKDRGNQPQHFGDGTRLSIL.

The chain has TRBV5-6 and TRBJ2-7, with D possibly TRBD2 on 6 matching bases. Trimming stripped 4 bases from V and 3 bases from J, with 11 bases between. Looked up from germline, CDR1 is SGHDT and CDR2 is YYEEEE. The CDR3 is 13 amino acids. The CDR3 here is CASSPGLYYEQYF. The DNA of the CDR3 is TGTGCCAGCAGCCCCGGACTATACTACGAGCAGTACTTC.

The chain has TRBV28 and TRBJ1-5; 8 bases line up with TRBD1. V was clipped by 2 bases and J by 2 bases; unmatched bases: 8. Germline V lookup: CDR1 MDHEN, CDR2 SYDVKM. This CDR3 contains 17 residues. CDR3 bases: TGTGCCAGCAGTTTAGTCAGGGGGCTACACGGCAATCAGCCCCAGCATTTT. Translated: CASSLVRGLHGNQPQHF.

This clone was seen just once. The chain employs TRBV7-2 and TRBJ1-1, with a possible D match to TRBD1 (6 bases). The CDR3 is made up of 15 amino acids. The germline V gene has CDR1 SGHTA and CDR2 FQGNSA. Trimming pared 5 bases from V and 2 bases from J, leaving 15 bases between. The CDR3: CASSPWTAANTEAFF. The CDR3 nucleotides are TGTGCCAGCAGCCCATGGACAGCCGCAAACACTGAAGCTTTCTTT.

The rearrangement joins TRBV28 to TRBJ2-3; the D gene is possibly TRBD1 (5 bases). The CDR3 sequence is 16 residues long. Germline CDR1 is MDHEN and CDR2 is SYDVKM. The V and J ends lost 3 bases and 5 bases respectively, with 18 bases between them. This chain's CDR3 is CASSLTAAVTGDTQYF. The CDR3 DNA follows: TGTGCCAGCAGTTTGACAGCCGCCGTTACGGGAGATACGCAGTATTTT.

The V gene is TRBV28, the J gene TRBJ2-7; 10 bases fit TRBD2. Germline V CDR1 and CDR2: MDHEN, SYDVKM. This CDR3 is built from 15 residues. With 6 bases clipped from V and 7 bases from J, the junction kept 12 bases outside the gene matches. The CDR3 DNA follows: TGTGCCAGCAGATCATCTAGCGGGAGTCATAGGGAGCAGTACTTC. Translated: CASRSSSGSHREQYF.

The rearrangement links TRBV10-1 to TRBJ2-1, with 7 bases that match TRBD2. Germline CDR1 WNHNN, CDR2 SYGVQD (reference sequence). J lost 7 bases, V lost 5 bases, and 11 bases had no gene match. The CDR3 consists of 15 residues. CDR3 sequence: CASSPNGVAGNEQFF. The CDR3 DNA sequence: TGCGCCAGCAGTCCTAACGGGGTAGCGGGTAATGAGCAGTTCTTC.

J is TRBJ1-4 and V is TRBV19; 7 bases agree with TRBD1. Per the germline V gene, CDR1 is LNHDA and CDR2 is SQIVND (reference sequence). The CDR3 extends over 15 amino acids. Trimming at V came to 1 base and at J to 7 bases, leaving 6 bases not matched to a gene. Here the CDR3 reads CASSIAATGFEKLFF. DNA of the CDR3: TGTGCCAGTAGTATAGCGGCGACAGGGTTTGAAAAACTGTTTTTT.

The V gene is TRBV5-1, the J gene TRBJ2-1, with 8 bases identical to TRBD1. The CDR3 runs to 14 residues. Trimming took 7 bases from V and 8 from J; bases not matched to a gene: 11. Germline V CDR1 and CDR2: SGHRS, YFSETQ. The CDR3 loop is CASGQDRDGDEQFF. The DNA of the CDR3 is TGCGCCAGCGGGCAGGACAGGGACGGCGATGAGCAGTTCTTC.